A single T cell receptor (beta chain) is shown here with its context. This clonotype was observed many times. Its antigen is currently not known. Qualities for individual bases were not recorded, and no much larger clone is one base off. These data belong to a study of regulatory T cells in long-lasting Graves disease (dated by TCRdb to the early 2020s). Looking at the study overall: Persistent Graves' disease was defined as antithyroid drug treatment for over 5 years with persistently positive TSH receptor autoantibodies. Peripheral blood TCR sequencing and RNA sequencing compared persistent Graves' disease patients with newly diagnosed Graves' disease patients. The study was conducted in China and was registered as a clinical trial. TCR sequencing covered some 13 persistent and around 20 newly diagnosed Graves' disease patients, around 35 samples in total. Antithyroid drugs had been taken for about 9.7 years on average by persistent Graves' disease patients in the clinical cohort. Findings and caveats that apply to the study as a whole: The authors acknowledged the small sample size as a limitation that may reduce accuracy. Sequencing and analysis were restricted to the TCR beta chain. Peripheral blood alone was examined, since thyroid tissue, which constituted the primary lesion, could not be accessed. Compared with newly diagnosed patients, patients with persistent Graves' disease had lower TCR Shannon entropy and fewer highly expanded clones, which suggests clonal expansion. More public clonotypes were shared among persistent patients (around 2,600) than among newly diagnosed patients (more than 900). Persistent disease showed preferential use of TRBV28, TRBJ1-2 and TRBJ2-5, whereas newly diagnosed disease favored TRBV20-1 and TRBJ2-1.

Reading the label with the study, this specimen's time point is: persistent/refractory GD, antithyroid drugs over 5 years with positive TRAb. For both TCR sequencing and RNA sequencing, RNA was extracted from PBMCs in TRIzol. The diagnosis of Graves' disease was made according to American Thyroid Association guidelines. Recruitment of patients was carried out at an endocrinology department in Xi'an, China. Each patient gave roughly 10 milliliters of peripheral blood, collected in an EDTA anticoagulant tube. Ficoll Paque Plus density gradient separation was used to isolate PBMCs, and no further T cell sorting was performed. An Agilent 2100 Bioanalyzer and agarose gel were used to check RNA quality, and a NanoDrop 2000 was used to measure RNA concentration. Via the germline V gene, CDR1 is KGHDR and CDR2 SFDVKD. The CDR3 measures 14 amino acids from cysteine to phenylalanine. This entry keeps only the CDR3 DNA: 42 bases, framed from base 1. The junction carries 9 bases between V and J, which are trimmed by 4 bases and 1 base respectively.

The library relied on multiplex PCR. The instrument was an Illumina HiSeq 4000. CDR3 regions were amplified by Arm-PCR with iRepertoire HTBI primers to construct TCR beta libraries. Before sequencing, the PCR products underwent gel purification. The source study handled its data this way. Gene usage analysis of CDR3 amino acid clonotypes used the 62 TRBV and some 13 TRBJ segments found across samples. COPE and FqMerger were used to merge filtered high-quality paired reads into contigs. BLAST was used to align contigs to the IMGT TRBV, TRBD and TRBJ reference genes, and CDR3 was defined following IMGT. Clonotypes above 0.1% frequency were classified as highly expanded clones. Repertoire diversity was measured by Shannon entropy, and V-J evenness by the Gini coefficient. Clonotypes shared by more than one individual were considered public. In-frame beta chains were kept once TCRdb had trimmed the public reads at Q25 with fastp and called clones with MiXCR. Identical CDR3 proteins give one entry, which carries the most common genes and DNA. The V and J calls here are based on TCRdb, not the publication. The sample profile shows some 470,000 distinct CDR3 sequences; roughly 21% of them were found once. Clones ranked in the top ten supply 7% to 9% of the sample.

The chain is assembled from TRBV24-1 and TRBJ1-1, with a weak D call of TRBD1 (6 bases match). This material consisted of peripheral blood mononuclear cells (PBMCs), taken when the disease was refractory, from a patient treated with antithyroid drugs. The clonotype originates from a female donor with Graves disease. The CDR3 protein sequence reads: CATSDSGQNTEAFF. The DNA reads as follows: TGTGCCACCAGTGACTCGGGACAGAACACTGAAGCTTTCTTT.